This T cell receptor beta chain emerged from a study of blood T cell repertoires in COVID-19. Authors' methods: Amplifying reference gene primers gave estimates of nucleated cell counts. Measured with immunoSEQ multiplex PCR; TCRdb has only the in-frame clones, and not every one. D and trimming come from the DNA, and the V and J calls and clone size come from that table. The sample shows approximately 300,000 clones, around 90% of them seen only once. The receptor was derived from a woman aged 45-65 years who had recovered from COVID-19. The sample comprised peripheral blood.

In nucleotides, the CDR3 is TGTGCCAGCAGCCAATTAAAAGGGGCCGACTTCTCTGGAAACACCATATATTTT. It translates to CASSQLKGADFSGNTIYF. This chain joins TRBV14 and TRBJ1-3; the D gene is possibly TRBD1 (5 bases). This CDR3 comprises 18 residues. Trimming took 2 bases from V and 0 from J, leaving 17 bases between them. Looked up from germline, CDR1 is SGHDN and CDR2 is FVKESK.